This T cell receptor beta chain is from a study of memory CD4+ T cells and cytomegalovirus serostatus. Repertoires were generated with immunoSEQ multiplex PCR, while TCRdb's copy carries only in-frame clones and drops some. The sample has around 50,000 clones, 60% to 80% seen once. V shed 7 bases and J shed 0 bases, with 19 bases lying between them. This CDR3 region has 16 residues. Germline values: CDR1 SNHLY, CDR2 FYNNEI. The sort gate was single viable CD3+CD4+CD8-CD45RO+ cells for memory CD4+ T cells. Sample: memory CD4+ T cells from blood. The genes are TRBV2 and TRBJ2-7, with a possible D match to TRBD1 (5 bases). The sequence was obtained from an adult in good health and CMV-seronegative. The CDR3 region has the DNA TGTGCCAGCACAGATAGTGGACATTCGACCTCCTACGAGCAGTACTTC. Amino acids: CASTDSGHSTSYEQYF.